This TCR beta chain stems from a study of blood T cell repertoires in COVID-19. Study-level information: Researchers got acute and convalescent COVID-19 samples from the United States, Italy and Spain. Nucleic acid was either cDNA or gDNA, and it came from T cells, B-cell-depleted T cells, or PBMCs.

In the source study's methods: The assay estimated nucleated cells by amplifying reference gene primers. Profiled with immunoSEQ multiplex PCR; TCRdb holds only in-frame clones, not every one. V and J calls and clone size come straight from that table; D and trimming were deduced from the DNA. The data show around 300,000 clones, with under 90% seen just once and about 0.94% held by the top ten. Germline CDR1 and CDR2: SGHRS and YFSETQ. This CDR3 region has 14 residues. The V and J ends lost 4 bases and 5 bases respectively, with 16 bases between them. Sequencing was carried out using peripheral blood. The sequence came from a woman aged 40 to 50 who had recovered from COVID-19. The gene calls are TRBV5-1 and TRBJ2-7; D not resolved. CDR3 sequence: CASSLTEPGHEQYF. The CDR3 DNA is TGCGCCAGCAGCCTGACGGAACCTGGGCACGAGCAGTACTTC.